The 27 T cell receptor beta chains below all came from one sample that was sequenced in a study of PD-1 blockade in classical Hodgkin lymphoma. Brentuximab vedotin exposure varied among the patients, all of whom had relapsed after autologous stem cell transplantation. Clones were read by immunoSEQ multiplex PCR, and TCRdb kept only the in-frame ones, dropping some. The sample shows about 39,000 clones, about 88% of them seen only once. The input for sequencing was peripheral blood mononuclear cells (PBMCs), taken at baseline. These receptors all come from a human donor with classical Hodgkin lymphoma.

The chain is built from TRBV6-5 and TRBJ1-1; 7 bases agree with TRBD1. Germline values: CDR1 MNHEY, CDR2 SVGAGI. V shed 6 bases, J shed 4 bases, and the junction held 2 bases outside the gene matches. The CDR3 runs to 12 residues. DNA for the CDR3: TGTGCCAGCAGGACAGGGATCACTGAAGCTTTCTTT. It specifies CASRTGITEAFF.

This clone was found once. The chain is built from TRBV10-3 and TRBJ2-7; 8 bases fit TRBD2. The ends lost 0 bases at V and 2 bases at J; junction bases unmatched: 3. Germline V gene sequence: CDR1 ENHRY, CDR2 SYGVKD. CDR3 size: 15 residues. For the CDR3, the DNA is TGTGCCATCAGTGAGTCAAGCGGGGGACCCTACGAGCAGTACTTC. Translation gives CAISESSGGPYEQYF.

V usage is TRBV6-6 and J usage is TRBJ1-6; D gene ambiguous. The germline V gene encodes CDR1 MNHNY and CDR2 SVGAGI (reference sequence). The ends were cut back, 11 bases at V and 5 bases at J, with 10 bases in the middle. The CDR3 is 12 residues long. The CDR3 DNA sequence: TGTGCCCGCGACCACAATAATTCACCCCTCCACTTT. The encoded protein is CARDHNNSPLHF.

The chain uses TRBV9 and TRBJ2-7, with TRBD1 matching 9 bases. CDR1 is SGDLS and CDR2 is YYNGEE in the germline V gene. The CDR3 consists of 15 residues. The junction had 5 bases not matched to a gene; V was cut back by 2 bases and J by 2 bases. CDR3 sequence (DNA): TGTGCCAGCAGCGTCGACAGGGGGGATGCCTACGAGCAGTACTTC. This sequence encodes CASSVDRGDAYEQYF. The variable domain in full, completed from reference TRBV9 and TRBJ2-7, reads DSGVTQTPKHLITATGQRVTLRCSPRSGDLSVYWYQQSLDQGLQFLIQYYNGEERAKGNILERFSAQQFPDLHSELNLSSLELGDSALYFCASSVDRGDAYEQYFGPGTRLTVT.

The rearrangement links TRBV7-2 to TRBJ2-7, with D uncertain. Trimming left V 1 base short and J 1 base short, with 2 bases between. CDR3 length equals 12 residues. The germline CDR1 and CDR2 sequences are SGHTA and FQGNSA. The CDR3 DNA is TGTGCCAGCAGCTTAGTGTCCTACGAGCAGTACTTC. Amino acid sequence: CASSLVSYEQYF.

This sequence joins TRBV6-1 and TRBJ2-5; D uncertain. V was cut by 6 bases and J by 1 base, with 15 bases left in between. CDR3 length: 15 amino acids. Germline values: CDR1 MNHNS, CDR2 SASEGT. The CDR3: CASSSEFPRQETQYF. CDR3 DNA sequence: TGTGCCAGCAGCTCGGAATTCCCCCGCCAAGAGACCCAGTACTTC.

This chain joins TRBV7-9 and TRBJ1-5; no reliable D call. Trimming removed 4 bases from V and 4 bases from J, with 8 bases in between. This CDR3 region has 13 residues. In germline, CDR1 is SEHNR, CDR2 FQNEAQ (reference sequence). CDR3 nucleotide sequence: TGTGCCAGCAGCTCCTCCCTAAATCAGCCCCAGCATTTT. Its protein product is CASSSSLNQPQHF.

CDR3 sequence: CASSTLGGRYEQYF. The CDR3 bases are TGTGCCAGCAGCACCCTCGGGGGACGGTACGAGCAGTACTTC. This rearrangement joins TRBV11-2 to TRBJ2-7, with D perhaps TRBD2 (6 bases). Germline V gene lookup returns CDR1 SGHAT and CDR2 FQNNGV. The CDR3 covers 14 residues. The V gene lost 5 bases and the J gene lost 4 bases, with 15 bases spanning the gap.

The chain couples TRBV28 to TRBJ2-2, with TRBD1 matching 8 bases. The germline gives CDR1 MDHEN, CDR2 SYDVKM. CDR3 size: 16 residues. The V segment lost 3 bases and the J segment 5 bases; nucleotides outside the gene matches: 8. CDR3 residues: CASSLAVRGRTGELFF. The CDR3 DNA reads as TGTGCCAGCAGTTTGGCCGTCAGGGGGCGGACCGGGGAGCTGTTTTTT.

The V and J genes are TRBV4-2 and TRBJ2-1, with 8 bases fitting TRBD2. The germline CDR1 and CDR2 sequences are LGHNA and YNFKEQ. The J segment lost 0 bases and the V segment lost 0 bases, leaving 4 bases of the junction unmatched. The CDR3 is made up of 17 amino acids. CDR3 amino acids: CASSQDERGSSYNEQFF. DNA of the CDR3: TGTGCCAGCAGCCAAGATGAGCGGGGGAGCTCCTACAATGAGCAGTTCTTC.

The chain employs TRBV9 and TRBJ1-2; a weak D match, TRBD1 (5 bases). The germline CDR1 and CDR2 sequences are SGDLS and YYNGEE. This CDR3 has 13 amino acids. Trimming removed 5 bases at V and 1 base at J, with 9 bases between. The CDR3 region has the DNA TGTGCCAGCAGACCGGGGCATAACTATGGCTACACCTTC. Its translation: CASRPGHNYGYTF.

The rearrangement links TRBV28 to TRBJ1-5; the D is unclear. Trimming took off 7 bases at V and 2 bases at J, with 6 bases between the two ends. Germline CDR1 MDHEN, CDR2 SYDVKM. This CDR3 region has 12 residues. The CDR3 loop is CASTQGNQPQHF. In DNA form, the CDR3 reads TGTGCCAGCACCCAGGGCAATCAGCCCCAGCATTTT.

Concerning this clone itself: Mismatch with germline at one junction end may stem from a read error. The V call is TRBV19, the J call TRBJ2-7; TRBD2 matches 7 bases. There are 13 residues in the CDR3. Germline loops: CDR1 LNHDA, CDR2 SQIVND (reference sequence). The DNA of the CDR3 is TGTGCCAGTAGCATAGGGAGGGCCTACGAGCAGTACTTC. Its protein product is CASSIGRAYEQYF.

This chain joins TRBV9 and TRBJ1-4; 7 bases align to TRBD1. The CDR3 consists of 13 residues. V lost 3 bases and J lost 8; bases outside the gene matches: 4. CDR1 SGDLS and CDR2 YYNGEE come from the germline V gene. CDR3 amino acids: CASSAPGQEKLFF. In DNA, the CDR3 is TGTGCCAGCAGCGCCCCGGGACAGGAAAAACTGTTTTTT.

This rearrangement joins TRBV7-9 to TRBJ1-5; D is unresolved. The CDR3 has 13 residues. The V gene lost 9 bases and the J gene lost 3 bases, with 12 bases spanning the gap. Looked up from germline, CDR1 is SEHNR and CDR2 is FQNEAQ (reference sequence). The CDR3 region has the DNA TGTGCCAGTCAGGCCAGTATCAATCAGCCCCAGCATTTT. Its translation: CASQASINQPQHF.

CDR3: CASSYRQGGHYTF. DNA of the CDR3: TGTGCCAGCAGTTACCGGCAGGGAGGTCACTACACCTTC. The chain joins TRBV6-5 to TRBJ1-2; the D gene is possibly TRBD1 (5 bases). Germline V CDR1 and CDR2: MNHEY, SVGAGI. There are 13 residues in the CDR3. V was pared by 2 bases and J by 10 bases, with 14 bases between.

This chain connects TRBV27 to TRBJ2-3; D may correspond to TRBD1 or TRBD2 (6 bases each). V lost 5 bases, J lost 6 bases, and 18 bases lay in between. CDR1 is MNHEY, CDR2 SMNVEV, per germline (reference sequence). The CDR3 consists of 15 residues. As DNA, the CDR3 is TGTGCCAGCAGTGTCGGGGGCTACATGGAGGATACGCAGTATTTT. Protein sequence: CASSVGGYMEDTQYF.

This chain joins TRBV2 and TRBJ2-7; 9 nucleotides agree with TRBD1. V shed 1 base, J shed 3 bases, and the junction held 4 bases outside the gene matches. Germline V CDR1 and CDR2: SNHLY, FYNNEI. The CDR3 is 15 amino acids. CDR3 in amino acids: CASSEGTGVVYEQYF. Written as DNA, the CDR3 is TGTGCCAGCAGTGAAGGGACAGGGGTAGTCTACGAGCAGTACTTC.

In this sample, this clone turned up once. V and J are TRBV6-5 and TRBJ2-1; D is perhaps TRBD1 (6 bases). Germline loops: CDR1 MNHEY, CDR2 SVGAGI. V was pared by 2 bases and J by 4 bases, with 9 bases between. The length of the CDR3 is 14 residues. CDR3 coding DNA: TGTGCCAGCAGTTACGGGGGACAATACAATGAGCAGTTCTTC. It is translated as CASSYGGQYNEQFF.

This clone showed up just a few times. This CDR3 is also generated by other DNA sequences in the sample. The chain employs TRBV6-1 and TRBJ2-3; D gene uncertain. The V gene lost 0 bases and the J gene lost 3 bases, with 10 bases spanning the gap. Germline values: CDR1 MNHNS, CDR2 SASEGT. The CDR3 is 15 amino acids. The DNA for the CDR3 is TGTGCCAGCAGTGAAGCGAAAGGTGGGACAGATACGCAGTATTTT. It is translated as CASSEAKGGTDTQYF.

In its sample, this clone was seen once. The chain couples TRBV15 to TRBJ2-7, with 9 positions matching TRBD2. CDR3 length equals 13 residues. J was trimmed by 5 bases and V by 3 bases; bases with no gene match: 2. Germline V gene sequence: CDR1 LNHNV, CDR2 YYDKDF (reference sequence). DNA of the CDR3: TGTGCCACCAGCAGTGGGACTAGCAACGAGCAGTACTTC. Translated: CATSSGTSNEQYF.

The chain recombines TRBV28 with TRBJ1-1, with D possibly being TRBD1 (5 bases). Per germline, CDR1 MDHEN and CDR2 SYDVKM. V was pared by 1 base and J by 6 bases, with 12 bases between. The CDR3 runs 14 residues. CDR3 region: CASSLLGEDAEAFF. The CDR3 nucleotides read TGTGCCAGCAGTTTATTAGGGGAAGATGCTGAAGCTTTCTTT. Together with reference TRBV28 and TRBJ1-1, the CDR3 gives the full variable domain: DVKVTQSSRYLVKRTGEKVFLECVQDMDHENMFWYRQDPGLGLRLIYFSYDVKMKEKGDIPEGYSVSREKKERFSLILESASTNQTSMYLCASSLLGEDAEAFFGQGTRLTVV.

The chain uses TRBV9 and TRBJ2-1, with 7 bases identical to TRBD2. The CDR3 totals 16 residues. Trimming removed 0 bases from V and 0 bases from J; junction bases left unmatched: 3. Germline values: CDR1 SGDLS, CDR2 YYNGEE. CDR3 nucleotide sequence: TGTGCCAGCAGCGTAGACGGGGGGAGCTCCTACAATGAGCAGTTCTTC. It translates to CASSVDGGSSYNEQFF.

The rearrangement joins TRBV27 to TRBJ1-1; TRBD1 agrees at 9 bases. V dropped 2 bases and J dropped 5; count of bases not matched to a gene: 6. The germline V gene encodes CDR1 MNHEY and CDR2 SMNVEV (reference sequence). The length of the CDR3 is 15 residues. Here the CDR3 reads CASSLTDRGGTEAFF. The CDR3 DNA sequence: TGTGCCAGCAGTTTAACGGACAGGGGCGGAACTGAAGCTTTCTTT.

The chain carries TRBV6-5 and TRBJ2-2; no clear D. Per the germline V gene, CDR1 is MNHEY and CDR2 is SVGAGI. CDR3 length equals 13 residues. The V gene lost 5 bases and the J gene lost 3 bases, with 7 bases spanning the gap. The chain's CDR3 is CASSRGDTGELFF. The CDR3 nucleotides read TGTGCCAGCAGTCGTGGGGACACCGGGGAGCTGTTTTTT.

The chain recombines TRBV4-2 with TRBJ2-5; the match to TRBD2 covers 7 bases. The ends lost 0 bases at V and 5 bases at J; junction bases unmatched: 6. The CDR3 covers 15 residues. In germline, CDR1 is LGHNA, CDR2 YNFKEQ. The CDR3 is CASSQEVGRDETQYF. Written as DNA, the CDR3 is TGTGCCAGCAGCCAAGAGGTTGGGAGGGATGAGACCCAGTACTTC.

This chain links TRBV6-1 with TRBJ1-4; a possible D gene is TRBD1 (5 bases). The CDR3 is 15 amino acids. Germline CDR1 reads MNHNS; CDR2 reads SASEGT. V gave up 2 bases and J gave up 6 bases, with 13 bases separating them. CDR3 protein: CASSERPGTDEKLFF. As DNA, the CDR3 is TGTGCCAGCAGTGAACGCCCAGGGACTGATGAAAAACTGTTTTTT.